This T cell receptor beta chain was found in a study of shared clonotypes between healthy human individuals. Study information: Samples came from two female and a few male donors aged 18 to 49. Study-level results: Generally, estimated richness proved larger in naive subsets than it did in memory subsets. In contrast to clonotypes shared by all four donors, non-shared clonotypes had lower generation probabilities.

Turning to this clone: Its antigen is still unknown.

Generated by immunoSEQ multiplex PCR, the TCRdb table keeps only in-frame clones and is missing some. The repertoire includes about 2.3 million clones, approximately 90% of them detected once, and 0.37% sits in the top ten. CDR3 length: 13 amino acids. Between the trimmed V and J ends, which lost 4 bases and 5 bases, there was a span of 9 bases. Germline loops: CDR1 MNHNS, CDR2 SASEGT. In the CD4+ fraction, cells were divided into CD45RA+ naive and CD45RA-negative memory subsets. The sequencing sample was made of naive CD4+ T cells from PBMCs. Subset indicated: CD45RA+ positively selected. The chain recombines TRBV6-1 with TRBJ2-1; D possibly corresponds to TRBD1 (5 bases). The TCR comes from a man younger than 35 in good health. Some clones in this sample may be carry-over from other donors' samples. In DNA, the CDR3 is TGTGCCAGCAGTGGCAGACAGAACAATGAGCAGTTCTTC. It yields the protein CASSGRQNNEQFF.